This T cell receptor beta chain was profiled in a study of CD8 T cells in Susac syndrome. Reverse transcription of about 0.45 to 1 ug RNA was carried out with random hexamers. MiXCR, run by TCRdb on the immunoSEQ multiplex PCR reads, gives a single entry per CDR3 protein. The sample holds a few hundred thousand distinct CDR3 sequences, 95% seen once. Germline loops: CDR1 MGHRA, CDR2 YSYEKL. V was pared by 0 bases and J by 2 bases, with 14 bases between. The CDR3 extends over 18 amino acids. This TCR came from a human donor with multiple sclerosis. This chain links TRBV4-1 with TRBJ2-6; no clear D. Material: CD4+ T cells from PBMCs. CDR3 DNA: TGCGCCAGCAGCCAAGATCCAGAAGGGTTAGCTGGGGCCAACGTCCTGACTTTC. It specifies CASSQDPEGLAGANVLTF.